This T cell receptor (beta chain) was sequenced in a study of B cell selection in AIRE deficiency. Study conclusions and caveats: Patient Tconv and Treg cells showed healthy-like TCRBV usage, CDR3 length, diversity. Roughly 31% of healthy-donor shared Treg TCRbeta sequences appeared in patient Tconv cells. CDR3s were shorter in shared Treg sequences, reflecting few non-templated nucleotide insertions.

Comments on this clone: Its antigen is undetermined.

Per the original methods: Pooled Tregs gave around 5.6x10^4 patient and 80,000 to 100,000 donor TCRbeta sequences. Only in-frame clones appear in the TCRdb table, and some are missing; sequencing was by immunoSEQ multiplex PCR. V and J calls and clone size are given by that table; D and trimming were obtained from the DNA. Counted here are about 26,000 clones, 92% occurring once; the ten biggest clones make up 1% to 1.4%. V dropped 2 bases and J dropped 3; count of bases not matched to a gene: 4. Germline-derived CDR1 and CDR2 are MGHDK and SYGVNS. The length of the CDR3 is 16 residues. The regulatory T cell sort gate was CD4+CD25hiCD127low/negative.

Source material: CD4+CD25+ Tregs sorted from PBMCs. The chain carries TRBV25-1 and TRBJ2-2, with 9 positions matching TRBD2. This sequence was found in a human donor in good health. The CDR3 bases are TGTGCCAGCAGTGAAACTAGCGGGTCCCACACCGGGGAGCTGTTTTTT. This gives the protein CASSETSGSHTGELFF.